This TCR beta chain was identified during a study of T cell therapy after organ transplantation. This table comes from immunoSEQ multiplex PCR, and its TCRdb copy is limited to in-frame clones, with some not included. Among about 48,000 clones listed, about 94% were seen once. Germline loops: CDR1 MNHEY, CDR2 SMNVEV (reference sequence). Trimming stripped 3 bases from V and 0 bases from J, with 6 bases between. The CDR3 covers 14 residues. Concerning this clone itself: No antigen is known for it.

This material consisted of CD8+ T cells from blood, taken before autologous CMV-specific T cell therapy. This sequence originates from a human patient who had received a solid organ transplant and had CMV disease. The chain uses TRBV27 and TRBJ2-1; no clear D gene. The CDR3 region is CASSLHRSYNEQFF. The CDR3 DNA reads TGTGCCAGCAGTTTGCATCGCTCCTACAATGAGCAGTTCTTC.